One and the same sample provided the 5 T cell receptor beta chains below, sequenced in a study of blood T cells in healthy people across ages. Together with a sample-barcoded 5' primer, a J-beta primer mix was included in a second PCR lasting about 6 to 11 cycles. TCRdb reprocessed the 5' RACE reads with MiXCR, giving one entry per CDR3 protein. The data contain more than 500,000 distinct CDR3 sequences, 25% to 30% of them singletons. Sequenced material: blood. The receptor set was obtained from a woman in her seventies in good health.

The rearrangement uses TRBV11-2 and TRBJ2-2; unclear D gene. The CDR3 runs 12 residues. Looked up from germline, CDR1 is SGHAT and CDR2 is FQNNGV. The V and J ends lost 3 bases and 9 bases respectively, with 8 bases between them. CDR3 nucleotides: TGTGCCAGCAGCTTTAGTGTTTGGGAGCTGTTTTTT. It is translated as CASSFSVWELFF.

CDR3 amino acids: CASSPGGQGNQPQHF. For the CDR3, the DNA is TGTGCCAGCTCACCAGGGGGCCAAGGCAATCAGCCCCAGCATTTT. The chain carries TRBV18 and TRBJ1-5, with D possibly TRBD1 on 6 matching bases. Trimming took 2 bases from V and 2 from J, leaving 10 bases between them. Germline CDR1 and CDR2: KGHSH and LQKENI. The CDR3 is made up of 15 amino acids.

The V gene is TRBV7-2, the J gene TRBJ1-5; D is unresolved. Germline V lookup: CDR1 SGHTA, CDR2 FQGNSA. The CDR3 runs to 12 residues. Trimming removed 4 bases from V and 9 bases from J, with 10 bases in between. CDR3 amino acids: CASSSAGLPQHF. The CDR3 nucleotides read TGTGCCAGCAGCTCCGCGGGTTTGCCCCAGCATTTT.

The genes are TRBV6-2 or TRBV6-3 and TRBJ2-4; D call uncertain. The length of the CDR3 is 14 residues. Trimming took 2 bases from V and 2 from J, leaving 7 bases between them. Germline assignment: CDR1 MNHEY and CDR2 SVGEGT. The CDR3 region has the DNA TGTGCCAGCAGTTACGCACAGACCAAAAACATTCAGTACTTC. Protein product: CASSYAQTKNIQYF.

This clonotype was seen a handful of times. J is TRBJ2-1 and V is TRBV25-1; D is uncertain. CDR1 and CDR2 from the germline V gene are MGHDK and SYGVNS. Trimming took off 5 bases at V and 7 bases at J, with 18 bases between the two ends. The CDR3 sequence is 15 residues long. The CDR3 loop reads CASSFRAIRANEQFF. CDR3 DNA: TGTGCCAGCAGTTTCCGAGCGATTAGGGCTAATGAGCAGTTCTTC.